Following are 21 T cell receptor beta chains from one sample sequenced in a study of shared clonotypes between healthy human individuals. Only in-frame clones appear in the TCRdb table, and some are missing; sequencing was by immunoSEQ multiplex PCR. The sample records 450,000 to 600,000 clones, 60% to 85% being singletons. Sequenced material: PBMCs. These receptors originate from a woman aged 40 to 50 in good health. Some clones in this sample may be carry-over from other donors' samples.

This clone was observed once. The chain is built from TRBV6-1 and TRBJ2-5, with a weak D call TRBD2 (6 bases). The germline V and J ends were trimmed by 3 bases and 5 bases, with 22 bases remaining between them. This CDR3 region has 17 residues. Germline lookup yields CDR1 MNHNS and CDR2 SASEGT. The CDR3 sequence is CASSDFTLAPTRETQYF. In DNA, the CDR3 is TGTGCCAGCAGTGACTTCACACTAGCCCCAACTAGGGAGACCCAGTACTTC.

For the CDR3, the DNA is TGTGCCAGCAGGCAGGGAATGGAGACCCAGTACTTC. Translation gives CASRQGMETQYF. The rearrangement links TRBV7-2 to TRBJ2-5, with D tentatively TRBD1 (5 bases). The CDR3 loop spans 12 amino acids. The germline gives CDR1 SGHTA, CDR2 FQGNSA. V gave up 6 bases and J gave up 5 bases, with 10 bases separating them.

This chain uses TRBV9 with TRBJ2-5; D is undetermined. CDR1 is SGDLS, CDR2 YYNGEE, per germline. The V end lost 4 bases, the J end lost 5 bases, and 15 bases lay between the germline ends. CDR3 length equals 14 residues. CDR3 sequence (DNA): TGTGCCAGCAGCTTACGACCCGAAGTGGAGACCCAGTACTTC. Its translation is CASSLRPEVETQYF.

The chain has TRBV4-1 and TRBJ2-1, with D possibly matching TRBD2 (5 bases). With 1 base removed from V and 6 bases from J, the gap between germline ends came to 13 bases. The CDR3 covers 15 residues. The germline V gene encodes CDR1 MGHRA and CDR2 YSYEKL. The CDR3 loop is CASSQGLAPSNEQFF. Written as DNA, the CDR3 is TGCGCCAGCAGCCAAGGGCTAGCACCCTCCAATGAGCAGTTCTTC.

The chain uses TRBV15 and TRBJ2-3; perhaps TRBD1 as D (6 bases). The germline V gene encodes CDR1 LNHNV and CDR2 YYDKDF (reference sequence). Between the trimmed V and J ends, which lost 4 bases and 6 bases, there was a span of 23 bases. The CDR3 consists of 17 residues. CDR3 region: CATSKEMTGALRDTQYF. DNA of the CDR3: TGTGCCACCAGCAAAGAAATGACAGGCGCTCTAAGGGATACGCAGTATTTT.

The CDR3 DNA follows: TGTGCCAGCAGCTTCACTCCCGGGACTAGCGGGTCAGAGACCCAGTACTTC. Protein: CASSFTPGTSGSETQYF. V gene TRBV7-8 combines with J gene TRBJ2-5; TRBD2 aligns across 12 bases. The germline V gene encodes CDR1 SGHVS and CDR2 FQNEAQ. This CDR3 is 17 amino acids long. V lost 3 bases, J lost 4 bases, and 9 bases stayed unmatched.

The chain uses TRBV5-1 and TRBJ2-1; no clear D. V lost 4 bases, J lost 9 bases, and 11 bases lay in between. Germline-derived CDR1 and CDR2 are SGHRS and YFSETQ. The CDR3 spans 12 residues. The DNA for the CDR3 is TGCGCCAGCAGCCCCGGACGGCGTGAGCAGTTCTTC. Its translation: CASSPGRREQFF. The full variable domain, in which reference TRBV5-1 and TRBJ2-1 provide the parts outside the CDR3, is KAGVTQTPRYLIKTRGQQVTLSCSPISGHRSVSWYQQTPGQGLQFLFEYFSETQRNKGNFPGRFSGRQFSNSRSEMNVSTLELGDSALYLCASSPGRREQFFGPGTRLTVL.

The chain combines TRBV5-1 with TRBJ2-7, with D maybe TRBD1 (6 bases). This CDR3 has 13 residues. Germline CDR1 reads SGHRS; CDR2 reads YFSETQ. The germline V and J ends were trimmed by 4 bases and 3 bases, with 11 bases remaining between them. The CDR3 spells CASSQDSYYEQYF. Written as DNA, the CDR3 is TGCGCCAGCAGCCAGGACAGTTACTACGAGCAGTACTTC. The whole variable domain, remainder taken from reference TRBV5-1 and TRBJ2-7, is KAGVTQTPRYLIKTRGQQVTLSCSPISGHRSVSWYQQTPGQGLQFLFEYFSETQRNKGNFPGRFSGRQFSNSRSEMNVSTLELGDSALYLCASSQDSYYEQYFGPGTRLTVT.

The V call is TRBV2, the J call TRBJ2-2, with D uncertain. The CDR3 runs 13 residues. Trimming cost V 6 bases and J 7 bases, with 12 bases left between them. In germline, CDR1 is SNHLY, CDR2 FYNNEI. The CDR3 is CASRFYDLGELFF. As DNA, the CDR3 is TGTGCCAGCAGGTTTTATGACCTCGGGGAGCTGTTTTTT.

CDR3 in DNA: TGCGCCAGCAATCGAGGGACTAGCGGGAATACCGGGGAGCTGTTTTTT. Translating gives CASNRGTSGNTGELFF. The chain carries TRBV10-2 and TRBJ2-2; TRBD2 aligns across 13 bases. V lost 7 bases, J lost 5 bases, and 7 bases stayed unmatched. Germline V lookup: CDR1 WSHSY, CDR2 SAAADI. This CDR3 is built from 16 residues.

The V and J genes are TRBV5-6 and TRBJ2-3; TRBD2 aligns across 10 bases. This CDR3 is built from 17 residues. Per the germline V gene, CDR1 is SGHDT and CDR2 is YYEEEE. The V and J ends lost 2 bases and 4 bases, in that order; junction bases with no gene match: 10. CDR3: CASSFRGLAGVADTQYF. In DNA form, the CDR3 reads TGTGCCAGCAGCTTTCGCGGGCTAGCGGGAGTCGCAGATACGCAGTATTTT.

The chain employs TRBV15 and TRBJ2-2; 8 bases match TRBD1. V lost 5 bases and J lost 1; bases outside the gene matches: 0. This CDR3 is built from 14 residues. Germline CDR1 reads LNHNV; CDR2 reads YYDKDF (reference sequence). The CDR3: CATSGQGNTGELFF. In DNA form, the CDR3 reads TGTGCCACCAGCGGACAGGGGAACACCGGGGAGCTGTTTTTT.

This chain links TRBV29-1 with TRBJ2-1; TRBD1 agrees at 10 bases. This CDR3 contains 15 residues. V lost 0 bases, J lost 7 bases, and 6 bases stayed unmatched. Germline loops: CDR1 SQVTM, CDR2 ANQGSEA. The CDR3, as DNA: TGCAGCGTTGAAGATAGGGACAGGGGTTTGAATGAGCAGTTCTTC. This translates into CSVEDRDRGLNEQFF.

The chain uses TRBV5-4 and TRBJ2-5, with 7 bases fitting TRBD1. The CDR3 contains 14 residues. CDR1 is SGHNT, CDR2 YYREEE, per germline (reference sequence). V lost 4 bases, J lost 7 bases, and 10 bases stayed unmatched. This chain's CDR3 is CASSPYGQEGTQYF. The CDR3 DNA reads TGTGCCAGCAGCCCCTACGGACAGGAAGGGACCCAGTACTTC.

The CDR3 loop reads CASRPSLYEQYF. In DNA, the CDR3 is TGTGCCAGCAGGCCGTCCCTGTACGAGCAGTACTTC. V and J are TRBV6-5 and TRBJ2-7; D gene uncertain. V dropped 6 bases and J dropped 4 bases, with 10 bases sitting between them. The CDR3 extends over 12 amino acids. The germline CDR1 and CDR2 sequences are MNHEY and SVGAGI.

Comment on this clone: Other nucleotide sequences from this sample produce the same CDR3. The V call is TRBV19, the J call TRBJ2-7; D call uncertain. V was cut by 0 bases and J by 0 bases, with 6 bases left in between. This CDR3 comprises 14 residues. The V gene's germline CDR1 is LNHDA and CDR2 SQIVND (reference sequence). The CDR3 nucleotides read TGTGCCAGTAGTATAGAGGGCGACTCCTACGAGCAGTACTTC. This encodes CASSIEGDSYEQYF. Filled out from reference TRBV19 and TRBJ2-7, the complete variable domain reads DGGITQSPKYLFRKEGQNVTLSCEQNLNHDAMYWYRQDPGQGLRLIYYSQIVNDFQKGDIAEGYSVSREKKESFPLTVTSAQKNPTAFYLCASSIEGDSYEQYFGPGTRLTVT.

CDR3 in DNA: TGTGCCAGCAGCTTAACGTCTAGCAGAGCCTACGAGCAGTACTTC. This translates into CASSLTSSRAYEQYF. The chain joins TRBV7-3 to TRBJ2-7; maybe TRBD2 (5 bases). Germline V gene sequence: CDR1 SGHTA, CDR2 FQGTGA. The CDR3 runs 15 residues. Trimming removed 0 bases from V and 2 bases from J, with 11 bases in between.

The chain joins TRBV11-2 to TRBJ1-1; 8 bases line up with TRBD1. The CDR3 totals 13 residues. The germline V gene has CDR1 SGHAT and CDR2 FQNNGV. The V gene end was trimmed by 3 bases and the J gene end by 5 bases; junction bases not matched to a gene: 2. DNA for the CDR3: TGTGCCAGCAGCTTGGACAGGGATACTGAAGCTTTCTTT. Translation: CASSLDRDTEAFF.

The gene calls are TRBV7-3 and TRBJ2-3; 7 bases line up with TRBD2. This CDR3 comprises 17 residues. Losses at the gene ends were 2 bases for V and 1 base for J; bases not matched to a gene: 9. Germline lookup yields CDR1 SGHTA and CDR2 FQGTGA. CDR3 coding DNA: TGTGCCAGCAGCTTAGGGGCTAGCGGAGGTGGCACAGATACGCAGTATTTT. It specifies CASSLGASGGGTDTQYF.

This chain links TRBV4-2 with TRBJ2-7; weak D call: TRBD2 (5 bases). Germline lookup yields CDR1 LGHNA and CDR2 YNFKEQ. The CDR3 covers 15 residues. V was shortened by 3 bases and J by 0 bases, with 12 bases between the two germline ends. DNA for the CDR3: TGTGCCAGCAGCCAGGCACTAGGCATCTCCTACGAGCAGTACTTC. Its protein is CASSQALGISYEQYF.

The CDR3 spells CASSRLSTGGSGYTF. In DNA form, the CDR3 reads TGTGCCAGCAGCCGCCTGTCGACAGGGGGGAGTGGCTACACCTTC. The V and J genes are TRBV7-2 and TRBJ1-2, with 9 bases aligning to TRBD1. The CDR3 is made up of 15 amino acids. Germline V gene data show CDR1 as SGHTA and CDR2 as FQGNSA. After removal of 5 bases from V and 7 bases from J, the junction contained 11 bases not matched to a gene.